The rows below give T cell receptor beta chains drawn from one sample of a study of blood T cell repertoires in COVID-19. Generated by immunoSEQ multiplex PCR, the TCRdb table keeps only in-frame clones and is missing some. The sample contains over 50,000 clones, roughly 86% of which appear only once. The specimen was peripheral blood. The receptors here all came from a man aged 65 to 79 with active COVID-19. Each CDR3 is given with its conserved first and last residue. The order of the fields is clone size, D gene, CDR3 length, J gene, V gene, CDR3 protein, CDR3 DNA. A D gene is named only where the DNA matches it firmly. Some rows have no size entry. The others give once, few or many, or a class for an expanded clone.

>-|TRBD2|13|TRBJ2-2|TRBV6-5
CASSPLAGGELFF
TGTGCCAGCAGCCCCTTAGCGGGCGGGGAGCTGTTTTTT
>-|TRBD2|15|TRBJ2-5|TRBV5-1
CASSDTSGAQETQYF
TGCGCCAGCAGCGACACTAGCGGGGCGCAAGAGACCCAGTACTTC
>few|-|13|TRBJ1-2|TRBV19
CASTPRGANGYTF
TGTGCCAGTACCCCCCGGGGGGCTAATGGCTACACCTTC
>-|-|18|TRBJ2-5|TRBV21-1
CASSKPRDRPEYQETQYF
TGTGCCAGCAGCAAGCCCCGGGACAGGCCGGAGTACCAAGAGACCCAGTACTTC
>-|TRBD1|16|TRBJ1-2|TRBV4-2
CASSQDGTVSNYGYTF
TGTGCCAGCAGCCAGGATGGGACAGTGAGTAACTATGGCTACACCTTC
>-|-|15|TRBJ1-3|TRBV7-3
CASSLNAGSGNTIYF
TGTGCCAGCAGCTTAAACGCCGGCTCTGGAAACACCATATATTTT
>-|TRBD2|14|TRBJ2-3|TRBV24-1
CATSIAGGGDTQYF
TGTGCCACCAGTATCGCGGGGGGTGGGGATACGCAGTATTTT
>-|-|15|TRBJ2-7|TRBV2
CASSEAPGTQGEQYF
TGTGCCAGCAGTGAAGCGCCAGGAACACAGGGAGAGCAGTACTTC
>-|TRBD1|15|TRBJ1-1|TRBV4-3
CASRQAGTEDTEAFF
TGCGCCAGCAGGCAAGCCGGGACAGAGGACACTGAAGCTTTCTTT
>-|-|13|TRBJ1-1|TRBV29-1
CSGSRGLNTEAFF
TGCAGCGGATCCAGGGGCCTGAACACTGAAGCTTTCTTT
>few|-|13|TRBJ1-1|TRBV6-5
CASSLQGNTEAFF
TGTGCCAGCAGCCTACAGGGGAACACTGAAGCTTTCTTT
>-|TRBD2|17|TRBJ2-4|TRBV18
CASSGTSQRLAKNIQYF
TGTGCCAGCTCAGGGACTAGCCAGAGATTAGCCAAAAACATTCAGTACTTC
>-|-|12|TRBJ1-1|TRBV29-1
CSVEDRGTEAFF
TGCAGCGTTGAAGATCGGGGCACTGAAGCTTTCTTT
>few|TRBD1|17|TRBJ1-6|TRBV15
CATSRGGQGAYNSPLHF
TGTGCCACCAGCAGAGGGGGGCAGGGGGCCTATAATTCACCCCTCCACTTT
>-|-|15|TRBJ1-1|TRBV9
CASSLTGTLDTEAFF
TGTGCCAGCAGCCTCACCGGGACACTTGACACTGAAGCTTTCTTT
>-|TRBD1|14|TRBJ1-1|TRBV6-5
CASIFLSRDSEAFF
TGTGCCAGCATATTCCTCAGCCGGGACAGTGAAGCTTTCTTT
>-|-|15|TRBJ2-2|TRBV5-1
CASSLARGGTGELFF
TGCGCCAGCAGCTTGGCCCGGGGTGGCACCGGGGAGCTGTTTTTT
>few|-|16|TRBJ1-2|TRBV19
CASSLKRQGVNYGYTF
TGTGCCAGTAGTCTCAAAAGGCAGGGTGTCAACTATGGCTACACCTTC
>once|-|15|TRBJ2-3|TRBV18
CASSLPAQGVDTQYF
TGTGCCAGCTCACTTCCGGCACAGGGAGTAGATACGCAGTATTTT
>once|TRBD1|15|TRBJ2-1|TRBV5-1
CASSFGTGGQNEQFF
TGCGCCAGCAGCTTTGGGACAGGGGGCCAAAATGAGCAGTTCTTC
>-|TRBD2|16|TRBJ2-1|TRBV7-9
CASSLNPGGPDNEQFF
TGTGCCAGCAGCTTAAACCCGGGGGGGCCGGACAATGAGCAGTTCTTC
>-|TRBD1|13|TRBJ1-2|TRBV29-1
CSAGQGTTYGYTF
TGCAGCGCCGGACAGGGCACGACCTATGGCTACACCTTC
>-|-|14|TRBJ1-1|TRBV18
CASSPGGGFTEAFF
TGTGCCAGCTCACCAGGGGGGGGATTCACTGAAGCTTTCTTT
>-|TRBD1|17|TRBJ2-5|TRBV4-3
CASSQGTGGPMQETQYF
TGCGCCAGCAGCCAAGGGACAGGGGGCCCAATGCAAGAGACCCAGTACTTC